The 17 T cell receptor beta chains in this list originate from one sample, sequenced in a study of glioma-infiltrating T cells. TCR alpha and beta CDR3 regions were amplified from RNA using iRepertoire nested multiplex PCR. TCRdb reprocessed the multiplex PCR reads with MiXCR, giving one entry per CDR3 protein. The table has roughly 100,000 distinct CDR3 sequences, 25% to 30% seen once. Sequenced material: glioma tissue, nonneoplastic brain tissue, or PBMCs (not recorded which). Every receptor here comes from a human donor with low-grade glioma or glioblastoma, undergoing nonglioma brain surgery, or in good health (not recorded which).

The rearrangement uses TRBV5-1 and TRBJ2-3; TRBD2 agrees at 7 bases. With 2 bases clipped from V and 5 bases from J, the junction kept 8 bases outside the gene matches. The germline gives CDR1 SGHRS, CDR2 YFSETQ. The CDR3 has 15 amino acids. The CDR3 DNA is TGCGCCAGCAGCTTCCTAGCGGTTATCGGAGATACGCAGTATTTT. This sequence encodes CASSFLAVIGDTQYF.

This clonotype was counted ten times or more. CDR3 bases: TGTGCCAGCAGTTTGAGAGCAGCCTCCCGAGGAGATACGCAGTATTTT. Its protein is CASSLRAASRGDTQYF. The rearrangement joins TRBV12-3 or TRBV12-4 to TRBJ2-3; no clear D. The V end was cut by 3 bases, the J end by 5 bases, with 18 bases between. This CDR3 spans 16 amino acids.

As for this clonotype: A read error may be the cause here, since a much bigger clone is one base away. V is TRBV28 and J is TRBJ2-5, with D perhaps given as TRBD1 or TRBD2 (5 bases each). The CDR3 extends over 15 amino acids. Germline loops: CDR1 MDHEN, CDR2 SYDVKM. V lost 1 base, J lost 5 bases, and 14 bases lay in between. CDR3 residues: CASSLFPGAWETQYF. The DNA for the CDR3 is TGTGCCAGCAGTTTATTTCCCGGGGCATGGGAGACCCAGTACTTC.

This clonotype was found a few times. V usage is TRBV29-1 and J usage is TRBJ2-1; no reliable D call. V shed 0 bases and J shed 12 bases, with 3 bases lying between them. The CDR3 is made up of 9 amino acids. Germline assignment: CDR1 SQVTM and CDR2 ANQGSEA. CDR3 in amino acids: CSVEEGQFF. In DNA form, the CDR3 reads TGCAGCGTTGAAGAAGGGCAGTTCTTC.

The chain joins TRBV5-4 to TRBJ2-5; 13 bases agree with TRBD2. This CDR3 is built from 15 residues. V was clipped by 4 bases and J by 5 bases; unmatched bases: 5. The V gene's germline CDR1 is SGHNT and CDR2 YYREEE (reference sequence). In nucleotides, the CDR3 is TGTGCCAGCAGCCCCACGACTAGCGGGGGGGAGACCCAGTACTTC. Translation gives CASSPTTSGGETQYF.

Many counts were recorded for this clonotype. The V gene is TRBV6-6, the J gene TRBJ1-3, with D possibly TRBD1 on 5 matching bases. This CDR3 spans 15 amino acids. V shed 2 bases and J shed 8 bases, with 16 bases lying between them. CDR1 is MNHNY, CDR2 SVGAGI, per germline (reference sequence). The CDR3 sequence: CASSYRGRTMDTIYF. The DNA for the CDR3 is TGTGCCAGCAGTTACCGGGGCCGAACAATGGACACCATATATTTT.

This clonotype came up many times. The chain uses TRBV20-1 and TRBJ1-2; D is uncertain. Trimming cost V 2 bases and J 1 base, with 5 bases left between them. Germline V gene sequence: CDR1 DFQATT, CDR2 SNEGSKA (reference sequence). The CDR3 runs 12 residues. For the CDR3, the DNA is TGCAGTGCTAGACACCTTAACTATGGCTACACCTTC. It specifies CSARHLNYGYTF.

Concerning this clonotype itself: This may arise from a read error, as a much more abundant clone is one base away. The CDR3 is CASRGRSNQPQHF. For the CDR3, the DNA is TGTGCCAGCAGGGGACGGAGCAATCAGCCCCAGCATTTT. This chain uses TRBV12-3 or TRBV12-4 with TRBJ1-5, with D maybe TRBD1 (5 bases). V was shortened by 6 bases and J by 1 base, with 7 bases between the two germline ends. This CDR3 has 13 amino acids.

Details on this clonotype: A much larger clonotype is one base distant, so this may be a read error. CDR3 DNA: TGTGCCAGTAGTGCCACCTCGAACAGTCTACTTAACTATGGCTACACCTTC. It translates to CASSATSNSLLNYGYTF. The rearrangement uses TRBV19 and TRBJ1-2; D is undetermined. V was cut by 5 bases and J by 1 base, with 20 bases left in between. The CDR3 spans 17 residues. Germline CDR1 reads LNHDA; CDR2 reads SQIVND (reference sequence).

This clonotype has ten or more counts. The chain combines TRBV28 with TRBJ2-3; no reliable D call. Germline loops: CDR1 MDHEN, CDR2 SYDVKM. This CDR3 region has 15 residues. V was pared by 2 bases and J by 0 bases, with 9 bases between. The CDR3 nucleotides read TGTGCCAGCAGTTTAACTATACCTAGCACAGATACGCAGTATTTT. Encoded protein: CASSLTIPSTDTQYF.

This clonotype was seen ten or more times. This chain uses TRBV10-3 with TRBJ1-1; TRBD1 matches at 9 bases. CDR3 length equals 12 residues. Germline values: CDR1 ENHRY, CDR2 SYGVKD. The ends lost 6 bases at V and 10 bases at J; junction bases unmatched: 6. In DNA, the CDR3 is TGTGCCATCAGCCCGGGACAGGGTATAGCTTTCTTT. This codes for CAISPGQGIAFF.

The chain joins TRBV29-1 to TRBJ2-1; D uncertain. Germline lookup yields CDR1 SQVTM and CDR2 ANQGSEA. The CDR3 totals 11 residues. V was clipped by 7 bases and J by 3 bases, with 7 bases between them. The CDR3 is CSAENYNEQFF. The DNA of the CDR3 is TGCAGCGCCGAGAACTACAATGAGCAGTTCTTC.

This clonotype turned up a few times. The CDR3 DNA follows: TGTGCCAGCAGCCACCTGGCTGGGTCACACCGAACCTACGAGCAGTACTTC. Translation: CASSHLAGSHRTYEQYF. The chain has TRBV3-1 and TRBJ2-7; D is unresolved. Trimming shortened V by 3 bases and J by 2 bases, and 20 bases separated the two germline ends. The germline gives CDR1 LGHDT, CDR2 YNNKEL (reference sequence). The CDR3 consists of 17 residues.

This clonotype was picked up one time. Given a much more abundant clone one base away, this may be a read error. CDR3 sequence: CASGDHLQFF. The CDR3 DNA reads as TGTGCCAGTGGGGACCACCTGCAGTTCTTC. The chain has TRBV2 and TRBJ2-1; the D gene could be TRBD1 or TRBD2 (5 bases each). Trimming stripped 9 bases from V and 12 bases from J, with 12 bases between. The germline gives CDR1 SNHLY, CDR2 FYNNEI. The CDR3 is 10 amino acids.

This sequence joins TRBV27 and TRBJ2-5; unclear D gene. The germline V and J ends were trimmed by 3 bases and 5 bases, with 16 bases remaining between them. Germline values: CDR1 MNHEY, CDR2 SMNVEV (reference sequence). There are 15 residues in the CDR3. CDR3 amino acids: CASSFRRTGRETQYF. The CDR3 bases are TGTGCCAGCAGTTTCAGACGGACCGGCCGGGAGACCCAGTACTTC.

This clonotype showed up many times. The CDR3 here is CAGRTGDSPLHF. The CDR3 DNA sequence: TGTGCCGGACGGACAGGGGATTCACCCCTCCACTTT. The rearrangement links TRBV6-1 to TRBJ1-6; 9 bases map to TRBD1. The V gene's germline CDR1 is MNHNS and CDR2 SASEGT. The CDR3 extends over 12 amino acids. After removal of 11 bases from V and 8 bases from J, the junction contained 4 bases not matched to a gene.

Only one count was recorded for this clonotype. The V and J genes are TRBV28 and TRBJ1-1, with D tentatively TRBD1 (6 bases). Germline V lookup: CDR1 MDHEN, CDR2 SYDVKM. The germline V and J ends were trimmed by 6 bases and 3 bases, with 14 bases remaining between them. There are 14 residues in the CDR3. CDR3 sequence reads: CASSQDGGYTEAFF. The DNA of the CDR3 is TGTGCCAGCAGCCAAGATGGGGGCTACACTGAAGCTTTCTTT.